Each of the 22 T cell receptor beta chains below was sequenced from the same sample in a study of cytomegalovirus exposure and HLA in healthy donors. Profiling relied on immunoSEQ multiplex PCR, and the TCRdb table lists in-frame clones only, not all of them. The table records 52,000 or so clones, about 91% of them present only once. Sequencing input: PBMCs. These receptors were obtained from a woman younger than 30 in good health and CMV-seronegative.

V is TRBV5-4 and J is TRBJ1-2, with D perhaps TRBD1 (5 bases). CDR1 and CDR2 (germline): SGHNT, YYREEE (reference sequence). CDR3 size: 13 residues. The V and J ends lost 2 bases and 7 bases respectively, with 12 bases between them. CDR3 DNA sequence: TGTGCCAGCAGCTTTGGAGGGGTGACTGGCTACACCTTC. Protein sequence: CASSFGGVTGYTF.

The J gene is TRBJ2-3, the V gene TRBV7-9, with 9 nucleotides matching TRBD2. The CDR3 extends over 12 amino acids. Trimming took 1 base from V and 13 from J; bases not matched to a gene: 3. Germline lookup yields CDR1 SEHNR and CDR2 FQNEAQ (reference sequence). CDR3 sequence: CASSLGGGAEYF. CDR3 nucleotide sequence: TGTGCCAGCAGCTTAGGCGGGGGGGCTGAGTATTTT.

This sequence joins TRBV7-9 and TRBJ2-5, with 9 nucleotides matching TRBD1. The CDR3 is made up of 17 amino acids. J lost 2 bases, V lost 1 base, and 8 bases had no gene match. CDR1 SEHNR and CDR2 FQNEAQ come from the germline V gene (reference sequence). The CDR3 DNA follows: TGTGCCAGCAGCTTAGTGTTAGGGACAGGGACGCAAGAGACCCAGTACTTC. It translates to CASSLVLGTGTQETQYF.

This chain joins TRBV19 and TRBJ1-2; possibly TRBD1 for D (6 bases). V was shortened by 1 base and J by 4 bases, with 13 bases between the two germline ends. The CDR3 has 15 residues. Germline V CDR1 and CDR2: LNHDA, SQIVND (reference sequence). The CDR3 nucleotides are TGTGCCAGTAGTATAGGGGGGCACGGACCCTATGGCTACACCTTC. This gives the protein CASSIGGHGPYGYTF.

The CDR3 sequence is CASSYSGTGVTEAFF. Written as DNA, the CDR3 is TGCGCCAGCAGTTACTCCGGGACAGGGGTCACTGAAGCTTTCTTT. This chain uses TRBV10-1 with TRBJ1-1; 10 nucleotides align to TRBD1. Germline V gives CDR1 WNHNN, CDR2 SYGVQD (reference sequence). The CDR3 has 15 residues. V shed 5 bases and J 4 bases; nucleotides not matched to a gene: 7.

This chain links TRBV7-9 with TRBJ2-2, with 7 bases lining up with TRBD1. The germline gives CDR1 SEHNR, CDR2 FQNEAQ (reference sequence). This CDR3 comprises 13 residues. Trimming cost V 5 bases and J 6 bases; bases outside gene matches: 3. The DNA of the CDR3 is TGTGCCAGCAGCCCGGGACAGCCCGGGGAGCTGTTTTTT. Translation: CASSPGQPGELFF.

J is TRBJ1-1 and V is TRBV6-1; 8 positions agree with TRBD1. V was clipped by 0 bases and J by 5 bases; unmatched bases: 5. The germline V gene has CDR1 MNHNS and CDR2 SASEGT. The CDR3 extends over 15 amino acids. The CDR3 loop is CASSEAQGGWTEAFF. The DNA for the CDR3 is TGTGCCAGCAGTGAAGCACAGGGGGGCTGGACTGAAGCTTTCTTT.

This chain joins TRBV19 and TRBJ2-1, with D unclear. CDR3 length: 15 amino acids. Trimming pared 3 bases from V and 5 bases from J, leaving 14 bases between. Germline V gene sequence: CDR1 LNHDA, CDR2 SQIVND (reference sequence). In DNA, the CDR3 is TGTGCCAGTAGTATCTCCCGCCAGGCCCACAATGAGCAGTTCTTC. Amino acid sequence: CASSISRQAHNEQFF.

This chain joins TRBV28 and TRBJ2-1; 8 bases are shared with TRBD1. The J segment lost 10 bases and the V segment lost 6 bases, leaving 8 bases of the junction unmatched. From germline, CDR1 is MDHEN and CDR2 SYDVKM. This CDR3 contains 13 residues. CDR3 in DNA: TGTGCCAGCAGACCGGACAGGGTTCGGGAGCAGTTCTTC. Translated, it gives CASRPDRVREQFF.

The rearrangement uses TRBV7-2 and TRBJ2-5; D possibly corresponds to TRBD1 (5 bases). The CDR3 loop spans 12 amino acids. Trimming pared 4 bases from V and 5 bases from J, leaving 8 bases between. The V gene's germline CDR1 is SGHTA and CDR2 FQGNSA. CDR3 sequence reads: CASSSAGETQYF. As DNA, the CDR3 is TGTGCCAGCAGCTCGGCAGGGGAGACCCAGTACTTC.

The rearrangement links TRBV28 to TRBJ2-7; D is undetermined. Germline CDR1 is MDHEN and CDR2 is SYDVKM. The length of the CDR3 is 12 residues. V lost 3 bases and J 3 bases, leaving 6 bases between the germline ends. Written as DNA, the CDR3 is TGTGCCAGCAGTTTGCCCGGCTACGAGCAGTACTTC. Amino acid sequence: CASSLPGYEQYF. The entire variable domain, with the rest obtained from reference TRBV28 and TRBJ2-7, is as follows: DVKVTQSSRYLVKRTGEKVFLECVQDMDHENMFWYRQDPGLGLRLIYFSYDVKMKEKGDIPEGYSVSREKKERFSLILESASTNQTSMYLCASSLPGYEQYFGPGTRLTVT.

The V gene is TRBV4-1, the J gene TRBJ1-1, with 7 nucleotides matching TRBD1. Germline CDR1 MGHRA, CDR2 YSYEKL. The trim removed 5 bases at V and 0 bases at J, leaving 0 bases unmatched. The CDR3 length is 13 residues. CDR3: CASSGTVNTEAFF. CDR3 nucleotide sequence: TGCGCCAGCAGCGGGACAGTGAACACTGAAGCTTTCTTT.

The genes are TRBV7-3 and TRBJ2-5, with D perhaps matching TRBD2 (5 bases). Germline V gives CDR1 SGHTA, CDR2 FQGTGA. The CDR3 has 14 amino acids. Between the trimmed V and J ends, which lost 5 bases and 5 bases, there was a span of 15 bases. The CDR3, as DNA: TGTGCCAGCAGCCCAAACGCGGGCGGGGAGACCCAGTACTTC. Translation gives CASSPNAGGETQYF.

V and J are TRBV11-2 and TRBJ2-5; 9 bases line up with TRBD2. Trimming at V came to 4 bases and at J to 5 bases, leaving 11 bases not matched to a gene. Germline V gives CDR1 SGHAT, CDR2 FQNNGV. There are 16 residues in the CDR3. The CDR3 DNA follows: TGTGCCAGCAGCTCCGAATCCGGGACTAGCTTTGAGACCCAGTACTTC. Translating it yields CASSSESGTSFETQYF.

The V gene is TRBV5-1, the J gene TRBJ2-3; TRBD2 matches at 11 bases. The germline CDR1 and CDR2 sequences are SGHRS and YFSETQ. The CDR3 is 16 amino acids. Trimming cost V 0 bases and J 3 bases; bases outside gene matches: 3. CDR3: CASSLALAGGTDTQYF. CDR3 DNA sequence: TGCGCCAGCAGCTTGGCTCTAGCGGGAGGAACAGATACGCAGTATTTT. The full variable domain, in which reference TRBV5-1 and TRBJ2-3 provide the parts outside the CDR3, is KAGVTQTPRYLIKTRGQQVTLSCSPISGHRSVSWYQQTPGQGLQFLFEYFSETQRNKGNFPGRFSGRQFSNSRSEMNVSTLELGDSALYLCASSLALAGGTDTQYFGPGTRLTVL.

V usage is TRBV6-6 and J usage is TRBJ1-1, with 7 positions matching TRBD1. Per the germline V gene, CDR1 is MNHNY and CDR2 is SVGAGI (reference sequence). CDR3 size: 14 residues. V dropped 2 bases and J dropped 6; count of bases not matched to a gene: 6. The CDR3 spells CASSYRQGVAEAFF. The CDR3 region has the DNA TGTGCCAGCAGTTACCGACAGGGAGTGGCTGAAGCTTTCTTT.

V usage is TRBV7-8 and J usage is TRBJ1-3, with 7 bases lining up with TRBD1. The germline gives CDR1 SGHVS, CDR2 FQNEAQ. Germline trimming cut 6 bases from V and 0 bases from J; bases unmatched to any gene: 2. The CDR3 is 14 residues long. CDR3 protein: CASSPGGSGNTIYF. Here the CDR3 DNA reads TGTGCCAGCAGTCCAGGGGGCTCTGGAAACACCATATATTTT.

The rearrangement links TRBV29-1 to TRBJ1-2, with 10 bases lining up with TRBD1. CDR3 length: 12 residues. Germline assignment: CDR1 SQVTM and CDR2 ANQGSEA. Unmatched junction bases numbered 6, after V lost 6 bases and J lost 8 bases. Here the CDR3 reads CSVDGDRGGYTF. The CDR3 coding sequence is TGCAGCGTGGACGGGGACAGGGGCGGCTACACCTTC.

The rearrangement uses TRBV10-1 and TRBJ2-3; D is possibly TRBD2 (6 bases). V dropped 3 bases and J dropped 3 bases, with 13 bases sitting between them. Germline V gene sequence: CDR1 WNHNN, CDR2 SYGVQD (reference sequence). The CDR3 is made up of 15 amino acids. The CDR3 is CASSDGAGGTDTQYF. The DNA of the CDR3 is TGCGCCAGCAGTGATGGAGCGGGTGGGACAGATACGCAGTATTTT.

Concerning this clone itself: Its ends do not fully match the called genes, so a read error is possible. The chain employs TRBV19 and TRBJ1-5; possibly TRBD1 for D (6 bases). The CDR3 length is 13 residues. CDR1 is LNHDA and CDR2 is SQIVND in the germline V gene (reference sequence). The CDR3 bases are TGTGCCAGTAGTGGGGGGGACAATCAGTCCCAGCATTTT. Encoded protein: CASSGGDNQSQHF.

The gene calls are TRBV2 and TRBJ1-2; TRBD1 aligns across 7 bases. The germline V gene has CDR1 SNHLY and CDR2 FYNNEI. CDR3 length equals 13 residues. Germline trimming cut 6 bases from V and 7 bases from J; bases unmatched to any gene: 8. The CDR3 nucleotides are TGTGCCAGCAGGATACAGGGGCCGGGTGGCTACACCTTC. Translating gives CASRIQGPGGYTF.

The J gene is TRBJ1-4, the V gene TRBV5-1; the D is unclear. CDR1 and CDR2 from the germline V gene are SGHRS and YFSETQ. This CDR3 has 14 residues. V was cut by 4 bases and J by 8 bases, with 15 bases left in between. CDR3 DNA: TGCGCCAGCAGCCCTCGGGAGGGTGGAGAAAAACTGTTTTTT. Translated: CASSPREGGEKLFF.